Listed here are 3 T cell receptor beta chains from one sample, sequenced in a study of identical twins. TCRdb analysed the 5' RACE reads with MiXCR anew, one entry per CDR3 protein. Of under 300,000 distinct CDR3 sequences detected, over 12% appear once; the ten largest clones hold approximately 10%. Material: memory (CD45RO+) T cells sorted from blood. These receptors came from a woman aged 18-35 years in good health.

The V gene is TRBV4-2, the J gene TRBJ2-5; 11 positions agree with TRBD2. The germline gives CDR1 LGHNA, CDR2 YNFKEQ. Losses at the gene ends were 1 base for V and 3 bases for J; bases not matched to a gene: 4. CDR3 length: 16 amino acids. CDR3 protein: CASSQGLAGHEETQYF. For the CDR3, the DNA is TGTGCCAGCAGCCAAGGACTAGCGGGGCACGAAGAGACCCAGTACTTC.

This clonotype was seen repeatedly, ten times or more. The rearrangement joins TRBV5-5 to TRBJ1-2; D might be TRBD1 (6 bases). Trimming took off 0 bases at V and 4 bases at J, with 13 bases between the two ends. Per germline, CDR1 SGHKS and CDR2 YYEKEE (reference sequence). This CDR3 region has 15 residues. CDR3 in amino acids: CASSLVGGAGYGYTF. The CDR3 coding sequence is TGTGCCAGCAGCTTGGTAGGGGGAGCTGGCTATGGCTACACCTTC.

This rearrangement joins TRBV5-1 to TRBJ2-2; D remains ambiguous. V was pared by 1 base and J by 0 bases, with 10 bases between. Germline loops: CDR1 SGHRS, CDR2 YFSETQ. CDR3 length: 16 residues. The CDR3 coding sequence is TGCGCCAGCAGCTTGCCCGACTTTCCGAACACCGGGGAGCTGTTTTTT. Its protein is CASSLPDFPNTGELFF.